The T cell receptor (beta chain) under discussion was sequenced for a study of regulatory T cells in long-lasting Graves disease. Ten or more counts support this clonotype. Library construction for TCR beta used iRepertoire HTBI primers and Arm-PCR of CDR3 regions. TCRdb ran MiXCR on the multiplex PCR reads and lists one entry per CDR3 protein. The profile shows 350,000 to 550,000 distinct CDR3 sequences, 15% of them singletons. Germline V gene data show CDR1 as MNHEY and CDR2 as SMNVEV (reference sequence). The CDR3 extends over 16 amino acids. V was clipped by 0 bases and J by 3 bases; unmatched bases: 5. As to time point: newly diagnosed GD, antithyroid drugs for less than 3 months. TCR sequences were obtained from RNA taken from PBMCs. The sample was also linked to a second study, of T cells in Graves' hyperthyroidism and ophthalmopathy.

The clonotype was recovered from a woman aged 25-40 years with Graves disease. The sequenced sample was peripheral blood mononuclear cells (PBMCs), obtained at new diagnosis, from a patient treated with antithyroid drugs. This chain connects TRBV27 to TRBJ2-1; 7 bases match TRBD2. CDR3 in amino acids: CASSLSGTKIYNEQFF. As DNA, the CDR3 is TGTGCCAGCAGTTTATCTGGGACTAAAATCTACAATGAGCAGTTCTTC.